These 13 T cell receptor beta chains were sequenced from one sample in a study of cytomegalovirus exposure and HLA in healthy donors. 13 Jbeta primers and 60 Vbeta primers were used for the PCR. The repertoire was sequenced with immunoSEQ multiplex PCR; TCRdb's copy has only in-frame clones and lacks some. In the table there are about 130,000 clones, around 82% of which are singletons. The sequencing sample was made of PBMCs. These receptors all come from a female donor in good health and CMV-seronegative.

For this clone: Compared with germline, one end of the junction differs, possibly owing to a read error. V gene TRBV7-9 combines with J gene TRBJ2-3, with 7 bases fitting TRBD2. Germline V lookup: CDR1 SEHNR, CDR2 FQNEAQ (reference sequence). The CDR3 is 16 amino acids. The CDR3 loop reads CSSSLVAGAARFTQYF. As DNA, the CDR3 is TGTTCCAGCAGCTTAGTGGCGGGAGCGGCCAGATTTACGCAGTATTTT.

The chain has TRBV7-5 and TRBJ2-4; the listed D gene, TRBD2, was not tested against the DNA. TRBV7-5 is flagged as a pseudogene. The CDR3 consists of 16 residues. CDR3 in DNA: TGTGCCAGAAGCTTCAATGGGCGGGAGCGGAAAAACATTCAGTACTTC. As protein: CARSFNGRERKNIQYF.

This chain links TRBV5-6 with TRBJ2-5; the D gene is possibly TRBD2 (5 bases). Per germline, CDR1 SGHDT and CDR2 YYEEEE. V lost 0 bases, J lost 4 bases, and 16 bases lay in between. The CDR3 covers 16 residues. CDR3 in amino acids: CASSLAPTRGRETQYF. Here the CDR3 DNA reads TGTGCCAGCAGCTTGGCCCCCACCCGCGGGCGAGAGACCCAGTACTTC. Complete variable domain (other parts from reference TRBV5-6 and TRBJ2-5): DAGVTQSPTHLIKTRGQQVTLRCSPKSGHDTVSWYQQALGQGPQFIFQYYEEEERQRGNFPDRFSGHQFPNYSSELNVNALLLGDSALYLCASSLAPTRGRETQYFGPGTRLLVL.

Notes on this clone: Distinct nucleotide sequences in the sample also encode this CDR3. The chain combines TRBV29-1 with TRBJ2-1, with no clear D. Germline loops: CDR1 SQVTM, CDR2 ANQGSEA. V lost 5 bases, J lost 7 bases, and 15 bases lay in between. The CDR3 consists of 13 residues. The DNA for the CDR3 is TGCAGCGTTCGGGTGGCTTCTGGTAATGAGCAGTTCTTC. Translated, it gives CSVRVASGNEQFF.

The chain recombines TRBV4-2 with TRBJ2-5; 11 bases are a match to TRBD2. The ends lost 1 base at V and 5 bases at J; junction bases unmatched: 12. Germline CDR1 reads LGHNA; CDR2 reads YNFKEQ. This CDR3 is 18 amino acids long. CDR3 sequence (DNA): TGTGCCAGCAGCCAAGGGTTAGCGGGAGGGGGCGAGGGGGAGACCCAGTACTTC. Amino acid sequence: CASSQGLAGGGEGETQYF.

The chain uses TRBV5-1 and TRBJ2-1; 10 bases fit TRBD1. Germline assignment: CDR1 SGHRS and CDR2 YFSETQ. V lost 3 bases, J lost 8 bases, and 5 bases stayed unmatched. CDR3 length: 14 residues. The DNA of the CDR3 is TGCGCCAGCAGCTGGGACAGGGGTATCGATGAGCAGTTCTTC. Its translation is CASSWDRGIDEQFF.

V is TRBV5-8 and J is TRBJ2-2, with 9 nucleotides matching TRBD2. The CDR3 has 16 residues. Germline-derived CDR1 and CDR2 are SGHTS and YDEGEE. V shed 1 base and J 4 bases; nucleotides not matched to a gene: 5. DNA for the CDR3: TGTGCCAGCAGCTTGACGGAGACTAGCGGCACCGGGGAGCTGTTTTTT. Amino acids: CASSLTETSGTGELFF. Together with reference TRBV5-8 and TRBJ2-2, the CDR3 gives the full variable domain: EAGVTQSPTHLIKTRGQQATLRCSPISGHTSVYWYQQALGLGLQFLLWYDEGEERNRGNFPPRFSGRQFPNYSSELNVNALELEDSALYLCASSLTETSGTGELFFGEGSRLTVL.

There are a few counts of this clone. This chain joins TRBV30 and TRBJ2-2, with 10 bases that match TRBD2. The CDR3 is 15 amino acids. V trimming: 7 bases; J trimming: 1 base; junction bases outside the gene matches: 6. CDR1 is GTSNPN and CDR2 is SVGIG in the germline V gene (reference sequence). The CDR3 sequence: CALFSGGLNTGELFF. The CDR3 DNA reads TGTGCCTTATTTAGCGGGGGGCTGAACACCGGGGAGCTGTTTTTT.

CDR3 protein: CASSVGGLAGISSYNEQFF. The CDR3 DNA reads as TGTGCCAGCAGCGTAGGGGGACTAGCGGGAATCAGCTCCTACAATGAGCAGTTCTTC. The chain uses TRBV9 and TRBJ2-1; 13 bases agree with TRBD2. Trimming at V came to 0 bases and at J to 0 bases, leaving 6 bases not matched to a gene. CDR3 length: 19 amino acids. Germline-derived CDR1 and CDR2 are SGDLS and YYNGEE. The full variable domain, rest sourced from reference TRBV9 and TRBJ2-1, is DSGVTQTPKHLITATGQRVTLRCSPRSGDLSVYWYQQSLDQGLQFLIQYYNGEERAKGNILERFSAQQFPDLHSELNLSSLELGDSALYFCASSVGGLAGISSYNEQFFGPGTRLTVL.

This chain uses TRBV2 with TRBJ2-7; TRBD1 aligns across 9 bases. The CDR3 totals 15 residues. V was clipped by 6 bases and J by 0 bases; unmatched bases: 6. CDR1 is SNHLY, CDR2 FYNNEI, per germline. The DNA of the CDR3 is TGTGCCAGCAGACTACCGACAGGGGGCTCCTACGAGCAGTACTTC. Translating gives CASRLPTGGSYEQYF.

The table lists this clone with a few counts. The rearrangement joins TRBV18 to TRBJ2-5; 10 bases map to TRBD2. Trimming took 3 bases from V and 3 from J; bases not matched to a gene: 10. The germline V gene has CDR1 KGHSH and CDR2 LQKENI. The CDR3 sequence is 17 residues long. The CDR3 sequence is CASSPMLAGGVEETQYF. For the CDR3, the DNA is TGTGCCAGCTCACCTATGTTAGCGGGGGGAGTCGAAGAGACCCAGTACTTC.

The CDR3 bases are TGTGCCTGGAATCAGGGGAGCGATGAGCAGTTCTTC. This translates into CAWNQGSDEQFF. This chain connects TRBV30 to TRBJ2-1; D is perhaps TRBD1 (6 bases). CDR1 and CDR2 from the germline V gene are GTSNPN and SVGIG (reference sequence). This CDR3 is built from 12 residues. Trimming cost V 4 bases and J 8 bases, with 12 bases left between them. Full variable domain (rest looked up from reference TRBV30 and TRBJ2-1): SQTIHQWPATLVQPVGSPLSLECTVEGTSNPNLYWYRQAAGRGLQLLFYSVGIGQISSEVPQNLSASRPQDRQFILSSKKLLLSDSGFYLCAWNQGSDEQFFGPGTRLTVL.

This rearrangement joins TRBV30 to TRBJ2-7; D is undetermined. V lost 0 bases and J lost 0, with 9 bases in between. The CDR3 is 14 amino acids. The germline V gene has CDR1 GTSNPN and CDR2 SVGIG (reference sequence). CDR3 DNA: TGTGCCTGGAGTGTACCACCGAGCTCCTACGAGCAGTACTTC. As protein: CAWSVPPSSYEQYF.